This T cell receptor (beta chain) was captured by sequencing in a study of human CD4 T cells and Enterobacteriaceae. Detection sensitivity for ex vivo total memory CD4+ was one cell in 200,000. The table came from immunoSEQ multiplex PCR; TCRdb's copy has only in-frame clones and leaves some out. The data hold about 29,000 clones, with approximately 84% observed a single time. The memory gate held CD4+ cells that were not CD45RA+CCR7+CD95- naive cells, over 95% pure. J gave up 2 bases and V 4 bases, and 6 bases lay outside the gene matches. The germline V gene encodes CDR1 SGHRS and CDR2 YFSETQ. This CDR3 spans 15 amino acids.

The rearrangement joins TRBV5-1 to TRBJ1-5; 7 bases line up with TRBD1. This clonotype originated in a human donor in good health. Sequenced sample: memory CD4+ T cells from blood. CDR3 DNA: TGCGCCAGCAGCCCAGCCGGGACAGGCAATCAGCCCCAGCATTTT. It specifies CASSPAGTGNQPQHF.